This T cell receptor (beta chain) was found in a study of blood T cell repertoires in COVID-19. Study summary: Samples of COVID-19 (acute and convalescent) were obtained from the United States, Italy and Spain. From T cells, B-cell-depleted T cells, or PBMCs came the material, which was cDNA or gDNA.

Trimming took 3 bases from V and 7 from J; bases not matched to a gene: 3. The CDR3 totals 14 residues. Germline CDR1 is SGHDT and CDR2 is YYEEEE. Data came from immunoSEQ multiplex PCR; TCRdb stores just in-frame clones and leaves some out. The table includes about 150,000 clones, more than 75% detected once. This TCR derives from a man in his 70s with acute or convalescent COVID-19. What was sequenced was peripheral blood. J is TRBJ1-6 and V is TRBV5-6; 8 bases are shared with TRBD1. The CDR3: CASSSDRVNSPLHF. DNA of the CDR3: TGTGCCAGCAGCTCGGACAGGGTAAATTCACCCCTCCACTTT.